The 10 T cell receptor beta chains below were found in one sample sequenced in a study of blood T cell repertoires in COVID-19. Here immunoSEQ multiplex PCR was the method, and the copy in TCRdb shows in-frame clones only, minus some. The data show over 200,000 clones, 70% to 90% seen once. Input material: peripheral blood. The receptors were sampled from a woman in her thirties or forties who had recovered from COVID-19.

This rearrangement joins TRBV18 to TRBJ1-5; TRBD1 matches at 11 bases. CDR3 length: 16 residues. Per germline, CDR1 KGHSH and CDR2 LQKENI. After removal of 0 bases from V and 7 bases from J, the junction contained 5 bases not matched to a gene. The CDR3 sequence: CASSPPGDRGDQPQHF. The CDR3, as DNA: TGTGCCAGCTCACCACCGGGGGACAGGGGGGACCAGCCCCAGCATTTT.

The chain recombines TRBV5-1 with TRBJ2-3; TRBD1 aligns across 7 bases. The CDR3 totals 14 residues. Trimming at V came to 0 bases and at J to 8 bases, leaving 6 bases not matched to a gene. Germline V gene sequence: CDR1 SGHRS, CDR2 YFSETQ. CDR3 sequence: CASSLDGTVSTQYF. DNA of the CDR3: TGCGCCAGCAGCTTGGACGGGACAGTGAGTACGCAGTATTTT. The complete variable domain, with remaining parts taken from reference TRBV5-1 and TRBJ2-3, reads KAGVTQTPRYLIKTRGQQVTLSCSPISGHRSVSWYQQTPGQGLQFLFEYFSETQRNKGNFPGRFSGRQFSNSRSEMNVSTLELGDSALYLCASSLDGTVSTQYFGPGTRLTVL.

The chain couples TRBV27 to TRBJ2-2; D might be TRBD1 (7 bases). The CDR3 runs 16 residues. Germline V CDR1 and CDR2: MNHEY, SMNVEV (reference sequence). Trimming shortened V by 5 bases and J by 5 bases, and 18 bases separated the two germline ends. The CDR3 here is CASSPLPQGRTGELFF. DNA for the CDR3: TGTGCCAGCAGTCCTCTCCCACAGGGGAGGACCGGGGAGCTGTTTTTT.

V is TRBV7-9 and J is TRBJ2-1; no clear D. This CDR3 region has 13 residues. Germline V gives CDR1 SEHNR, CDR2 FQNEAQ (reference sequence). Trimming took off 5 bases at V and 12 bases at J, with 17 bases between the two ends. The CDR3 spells CASSPPPRVPQFF. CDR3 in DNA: TGTGCCAGCAGCCCGCCCCCCCGGGTGCCGCAGTTCTTC.

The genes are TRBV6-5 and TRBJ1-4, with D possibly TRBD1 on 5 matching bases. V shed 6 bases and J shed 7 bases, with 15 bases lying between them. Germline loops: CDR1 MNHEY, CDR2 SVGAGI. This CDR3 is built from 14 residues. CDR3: CASSPVGGGEKLFF. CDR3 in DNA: TGTGCCAGCAGCCCGGTGGGGGGGGGTGAAAAACTGTTTTTT.

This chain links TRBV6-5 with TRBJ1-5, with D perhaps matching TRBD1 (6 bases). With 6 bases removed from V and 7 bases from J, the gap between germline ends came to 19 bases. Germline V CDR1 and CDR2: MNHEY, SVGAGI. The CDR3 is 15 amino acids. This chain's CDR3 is CASRKDSTGGQPQHF. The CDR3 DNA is TGTGCCAGCAGAAAGGACAGCACGGGTGGCCAGCCCCAGCATTTT.

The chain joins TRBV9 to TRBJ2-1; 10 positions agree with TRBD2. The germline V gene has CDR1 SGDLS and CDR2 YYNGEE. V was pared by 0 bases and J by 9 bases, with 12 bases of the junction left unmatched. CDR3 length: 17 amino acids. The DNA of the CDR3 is TGTGCCAGCAGCGTAGGGTTGGGGCTAGCGGGAGTCGTTGAGCAGTTCTTC. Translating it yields CASSVGLGLAGVVEQFF.

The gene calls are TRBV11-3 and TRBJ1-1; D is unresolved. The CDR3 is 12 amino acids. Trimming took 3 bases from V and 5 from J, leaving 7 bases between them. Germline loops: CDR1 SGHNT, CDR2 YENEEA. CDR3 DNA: TGTGCCAGCAGCTTGTCGGGGACTGAAGCTTTCTTT. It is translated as CASSLSGTEAFF.

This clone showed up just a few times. The CDR3 protein is CASSSTGSGQPQHF. The CDR3 DNA follows: TGTGCCAGCAGCTCGACAGGGTCGGGTCAGCCCCAGCATTTT. The chain couples TRBV7-3 to TRBJ1-5, with 7 nucleotides matching TRBD1. This CDR3 region has 14 residues. The junction had 6 bases not matched to a gene; V was cut back by 4 bases and J by 6 bases. Germline CDR1 and CDR2: SGHTA and FQGTGA. Combining the CDR3 with reference TRBV7-3 and TRBJ1-5 gives the whole variable domain GAGVSQTPSNKVTEKGKYVELRCDPISGHTALYWYRQSLGQGPEFLIYFQGTGAADDSGLPNDRFFAVRPEGSVSTLKIQRTERGDSAVYLCASSSTGSGQPQHFGDGTRLSIL.

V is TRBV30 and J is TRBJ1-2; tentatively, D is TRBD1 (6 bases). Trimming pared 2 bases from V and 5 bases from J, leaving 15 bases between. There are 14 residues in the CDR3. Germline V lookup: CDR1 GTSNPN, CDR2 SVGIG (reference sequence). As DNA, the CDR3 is TGTGCCTGGAGTCAGGGGTTGGGGGTTTATGGCTACACCTTC. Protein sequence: CAWSQGLGVYGYTF. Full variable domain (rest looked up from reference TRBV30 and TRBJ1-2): SQTIHQWPATLVQPVGSPLSLECTVEGTSNPNLYWYRQAAGRGLQLLFYSVGIGQISSEVPQNLSASRPQDRQFILSSKKLLLSDSGFYLCAWSQGLGVYGYTFGSGTRLTVV.